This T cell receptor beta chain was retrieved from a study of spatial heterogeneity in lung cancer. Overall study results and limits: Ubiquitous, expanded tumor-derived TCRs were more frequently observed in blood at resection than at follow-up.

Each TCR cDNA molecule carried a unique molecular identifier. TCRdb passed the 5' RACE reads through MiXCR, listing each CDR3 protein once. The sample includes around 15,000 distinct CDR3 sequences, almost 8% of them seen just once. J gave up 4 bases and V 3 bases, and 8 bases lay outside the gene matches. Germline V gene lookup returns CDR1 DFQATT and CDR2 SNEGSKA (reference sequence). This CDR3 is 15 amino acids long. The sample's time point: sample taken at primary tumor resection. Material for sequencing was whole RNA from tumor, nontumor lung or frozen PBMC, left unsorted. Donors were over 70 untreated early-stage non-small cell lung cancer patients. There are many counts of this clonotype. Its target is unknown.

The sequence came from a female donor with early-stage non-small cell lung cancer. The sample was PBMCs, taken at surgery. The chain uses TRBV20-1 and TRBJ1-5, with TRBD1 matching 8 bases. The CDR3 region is CSASRGQGTNQPQHF. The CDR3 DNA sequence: TGCAGTGCTAGTAGAGGACAGGGAACGAATCAGCCCCAGCATTTT.